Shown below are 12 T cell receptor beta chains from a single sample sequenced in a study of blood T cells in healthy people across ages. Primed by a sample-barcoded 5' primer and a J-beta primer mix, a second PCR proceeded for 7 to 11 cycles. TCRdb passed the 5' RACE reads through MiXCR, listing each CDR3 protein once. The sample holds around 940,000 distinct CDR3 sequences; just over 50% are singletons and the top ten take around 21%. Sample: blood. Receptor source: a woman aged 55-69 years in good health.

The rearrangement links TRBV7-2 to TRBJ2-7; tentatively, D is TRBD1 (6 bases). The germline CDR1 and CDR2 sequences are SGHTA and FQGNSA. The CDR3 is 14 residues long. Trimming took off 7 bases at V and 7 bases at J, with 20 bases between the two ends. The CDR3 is CASNLRTQRGEQYF. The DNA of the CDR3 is TGTGCCAGCAACCTTCGGACCCAGAGGGGGGAGCAGTACTTC.

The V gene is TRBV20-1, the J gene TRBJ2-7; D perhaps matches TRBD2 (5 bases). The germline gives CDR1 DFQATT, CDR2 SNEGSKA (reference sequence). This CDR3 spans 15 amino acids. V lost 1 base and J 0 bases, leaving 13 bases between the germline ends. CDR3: CSARVGSGYSYEQYF. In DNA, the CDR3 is TGCAGTGCTAGAGTGGGAAGCGGATACTCCTACGAGCAGTACTTC.

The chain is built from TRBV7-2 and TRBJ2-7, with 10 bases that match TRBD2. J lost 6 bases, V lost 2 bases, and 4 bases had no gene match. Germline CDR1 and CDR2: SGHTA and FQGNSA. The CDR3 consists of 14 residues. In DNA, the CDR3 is TGTGCCAGCAGCTTATTTTCTAGCGGGAGCGAGCAGTACTTC. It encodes CASSLFSSGSEQYF.

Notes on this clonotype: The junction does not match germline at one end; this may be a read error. The CDR3 reads CVSSSLARLVDEQYF. The DNA of the CDR3 is TGTGTCAGCAGCTCCCTAGCCCGGTTAGTGGATGAGCAGTACTTC. The chain employs TRBV7-9 and TRBJ2-5, with D possibly matching TRBD2 (5 bases). Germline-derived CDR1 and CDR2 are SEHNR and FQNEAQ (reference sequence). The CDR3 is 15 residues long.

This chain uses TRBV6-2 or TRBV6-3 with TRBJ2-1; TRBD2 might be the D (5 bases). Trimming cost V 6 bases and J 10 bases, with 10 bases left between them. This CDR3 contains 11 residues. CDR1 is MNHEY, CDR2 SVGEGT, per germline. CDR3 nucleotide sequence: TGTGCCAGCAGCTATCGGAGGGAGCAGTTCTTC. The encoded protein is CASSYRREQFF.

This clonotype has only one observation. CDR3 bases: TGCAGTGCTACGGGACCGATTAGCAATCAGCCCCAGCATTTT. Amino acid sequence: CSATGPISNQPQHF. The rearrangement joins TRBV20-1 to TRBJ1-5, with a possible D match to TRBD1 (5 bases). The CDR3 runs to 14 residues. Per germline, CDR1 DFQATT and CDR2 SNEGSKA (reference sequence). V was pared by 4 bases and J by 0 bases, with 10 bases between.

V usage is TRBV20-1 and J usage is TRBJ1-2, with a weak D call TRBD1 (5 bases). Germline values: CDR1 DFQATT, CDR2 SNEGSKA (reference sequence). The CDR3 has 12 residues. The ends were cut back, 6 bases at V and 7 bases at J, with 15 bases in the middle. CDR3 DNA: TGCAGTGCCCTTACCCTCAGGGCTGGCTACACCTTC. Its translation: CSALTLRAGYTF.

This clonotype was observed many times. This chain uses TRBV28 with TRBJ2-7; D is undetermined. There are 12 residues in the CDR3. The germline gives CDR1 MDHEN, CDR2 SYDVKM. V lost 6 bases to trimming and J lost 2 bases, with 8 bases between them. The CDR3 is CASRRSTYEQYF. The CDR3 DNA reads TGTGCCAGCAGGCGGAGTACCTACGAGCAGTACTTC.

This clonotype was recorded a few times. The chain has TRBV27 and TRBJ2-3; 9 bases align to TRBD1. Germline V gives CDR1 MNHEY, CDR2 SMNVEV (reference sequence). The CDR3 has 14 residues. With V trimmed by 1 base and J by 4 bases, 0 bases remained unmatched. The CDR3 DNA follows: TGTGCCAGCAGTTTATGGACAGGGGCAGATACGCAGTATTTT. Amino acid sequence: CASSLWTGADTQYF.

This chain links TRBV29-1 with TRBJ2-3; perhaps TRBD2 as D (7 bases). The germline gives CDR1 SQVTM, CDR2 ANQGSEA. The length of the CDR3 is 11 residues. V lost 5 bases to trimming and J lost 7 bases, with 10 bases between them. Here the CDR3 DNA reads TGCAGCGTTAGGGGGGGGAATACGCAGTATTTT. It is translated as CSVRGGNTQYF.

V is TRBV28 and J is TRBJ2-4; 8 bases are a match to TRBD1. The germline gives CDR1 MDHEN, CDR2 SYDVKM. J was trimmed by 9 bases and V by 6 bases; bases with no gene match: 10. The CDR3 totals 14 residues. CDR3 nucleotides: TGTGCCAGCAGCTACTGGACAGGGCCGGGCATTCAGTACTTC. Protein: CASSYWTGPGIQYF.

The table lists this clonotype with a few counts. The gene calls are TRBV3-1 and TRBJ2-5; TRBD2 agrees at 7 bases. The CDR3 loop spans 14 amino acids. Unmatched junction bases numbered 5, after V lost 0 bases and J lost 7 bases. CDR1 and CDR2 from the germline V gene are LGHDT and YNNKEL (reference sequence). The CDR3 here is CASSQDPGRGTQYF. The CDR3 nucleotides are TGTGCCAGCAGCCAAGACCCAGGGAGGGGGACCCAGTACTTC.